This T cell receptor (beta chain) is from a study of T cell responses to AZD1222 COVID-19 vaccine. Study-level results: Following two doses of AZD1222, Spike-specific TCR breadth and depth rose. Repertoire sampling happened only post peak T cell response. Most donors were white British, females outnumbered males, and clonal diversity was possibly underestimated. Unmutated variant regions are reportedly targeted by nearly half of spike-specific TCRs.

The V and J ends lost 4 bases and 5 bases respectively, with 30 bases between them. Germline lookup yields CDR1 SGDLS and CDR2 YYNGEE. This CDR3 comprises 19 residues. The table came from immunoSEQ multiplex PCR; TCRdb's copy has only in-frame clones and leaves some out. The sample lists 140,000 to 150,000 clones; more than 85% were seen once. Turning to this clone: What it binds is not known.

The sequence came from an adult in good health. Sequenced material: peripheral blood, taken on day 0 of AZD1222 vaccination. V and J are TRBV9 and TRBJ1-1; D unresolved. This CDR3 reads CASSPTVGTHKDDRTEAFF. As DNA, the CDR3 is TGTGCCAGCAGCCCAACGGTGGGCACCCACAAGGATGATAGGACTGAAGCTTTCTTT.